The entry below gives a single T cell receptor beta chain sequence along with its context. The data derive from a study of blood T cell repertoires in COVID-19. The overall study: Samples came from the United States, Italy and Spain, spanning acute and convalescent COVID-19. T cells, B-cell-depleted T cells, or PBMCs provided the cDNA or gDNA that served as material.

In the original analysis: Estimated nucleated cell counts came from reference gene primer amplification. Libraries were prepared by immunoSEQ multiplex PCR; TCRdb keeps only in-frame clonotypes and omits some of them. For V, J and clone size, that table is used; D and trimming come from the DNA. The table records 150,000 to 200,000 clones, 85% to 90% of them present only once. CDR1 is SGHRS, CDR2 YFSETQ, per germline. With V trimmed by 4 bases and J by 7 bases, 7 bases remained unmatched. The CDR3 is 14 amino acids. The chain joins TRBV5-1 to TRBJ1-1, with TRBD1 matching 10 bases. Sequencing was done on a sample of peripheral blood. This receptor was taken from a man between 18 and 35 years old with active or convalescent COVID-19. The CDR3, as DNA: TGCGCCAGCAGCCCGGAGTGGACAGGGGGTGAAGCTTTCTTT. Its protein product is CASSPEWTGGEAFF.